The 13 T cell receptor beta chains in this list originate from one sample, sequenced in a study of lymphopenia after photon versus proton radiotherapy (dated by TCRdb to between 2018 and 2021). The method behind the library was the immunoSEQ multiplex PCR assay. In its TCRdb copy, this immuneACCESS table keeps in-frame sequences only and misses some clones. Where compared with another copy, unresolved V genes explain less than half of these, and the others have no known cause. The sample profile shows 37,000 or so clones; roughly 86% of them were found once. Clones ranked in the top ten supply approximately 10% of the sample. This sample comprised peripheral blood, obtained from a patient treated with proton-based radiotherapy. These TCRs come from a woman aged 70 to 79 with pancreatic cancer. Some clones in this sample may be carry-over from other donors' samples.

V is TRBV29-1 and J is TRBJ1-4, with no clear D. In germline, CDR1 is SQVTM, CDR2 ANQGSEA. This CDR3 region has 13 residues. Trimming took 5 bases from V and 8 from J, leaving 15 bases between them. CDR3 amino acids: CSVFQGIGEKLFF. CDR3 nucleotides: TGCAGCGTTTTTCAAGGAATAGGGGAAAAACTGTTTTTT.

In this sample, this clone turned up once. J is TRBJ2-7 and V is TRBV5-6; TRBD2 is a possible D gene (6 bases). Trimming removed 5 bases from V and 2 bases from J, with 20 bases in between. The CDR3 contains 16 residues. CDR1 is SGHDT and CDR2 is YYEEEE in the germline V gene. CDR3 bases: TGTGCCAGCAGAATTGGGGAGGCGACAGTGACCTACGAGCAGTACTTC. Protein sequence: CASRIGEATVTYEQYF.

This clone was counted between two and nine times. The chain recombines TRBV5-1 with TRBJ2-7; no definite D call. Germline CDR1 and CDR2: SGHRS and YFSETQ. CDR3 length equals 11 residues. V lost 1 base to trimming and J lost 5 bases, with 4 bases between them. For the CDR3, the DNA is TGCGCCAGCAGCTTGAATCACGAGCAGTACTTC. Its protein product is CASSLNHEQYF.

The CDR3 DNA is TGTGCCAGCAGCTTAGCCCTCGACAGATCCTACGAGCAGTACTTC. It yields the protein CASSLALDRSYEQYF. The chain links TRBV7-2 to TRBJ2-7; TRBD1 is a possible D gene (5 bases). V lost 0 bases, J lost 1 base, and 10 bases lay in between. The CDR3 covers 15 residues. From germline, CDR1 is SGHTA and CDR2 FQGNSA.

This chain uses TRBV6-4 with TRBJ2-1; 12 bases are a match to TRBD2. Germline assignment: CDR1 MRHNA and CDR2 SNTAGT. Losses at the gene ends were 2 bases for V and 8 bases for J; bases not matched to a gene: 4. The CDR3 sequence is 15 residues long. Written as DNA, the CDR3 is TGTGCCAGCAGTGACCTAGCGGGAGGGGGCGATGAGCAGTTCTTC. It encodes CASSDLAGGGDEQFF.

The chain carries TRBV6-1 and TRBJ2-7; the D is unclear. Per the germline V gene, CDR1 is MNHNS and CDR2 is SASEGT. Trimming took off 3 bases at V and 3 bases at J, with 3 bases between the two ends. CDR3 length: 11 residues. The CDR3 region has the DNA TGTGCCAGCAGTGACAGCTACGAGCAGTACTTC. Amino acids: CASSDSYEQYF.

The chain is built from TRBV7-9 and TRBJ2-7; 7 bases map to TRBD1. The CDR3 is made up of 14 amino acids. Trimming at V came to 5 bases and at J to 5 bases, leaving 9 bases not matched to a gene. Germline values: CDR1 SEHNR, CDR2 FQNEAQ (reference sequence). DNA for the CDR3: TGTGCCAGCAGCCGTTCCGACAGGGCGGACGAGCAGTACTTC. This gives the protein CASSRSDRADEQYF.

Of note for this clone: This CDR3 is also generated by other DNA sequences in the sample. The gene calls are TRBV7-2 and TRBJ2-3, with a tentative D call TRBD2 (5 bases). Germline assignment: CDR1 SGHTA and CDR2 FQGNSA. The CDR3 sequence is 15 residues long. V was trimmed by 1 base and J by 5 bases, leaving 13 bases between them. The CDR3 spells CASSLVLLEGDTQYF. The CDR3 DNA reads TGTGCCAGCAGCTTAGTACTCCTAGAGGGAGATACGCAGTATTTT.

This chain uses TRBV23-1 with TRBJ2-2; 7 bases are shared with TRBD1. TRBV23-1 carries the ORF label, with uncertain function. With 3 bases clipped from V and 0 bases from J, the junction kept 7 bases outside the gene matches. This CDR3 is 17 amino acids long. This CDR3 is CASSHFSDRANTGELFF. In DNA form, the CDR3 reads TGCGCCAGCAGTCACTTTTCTGACAGGGCGAACACCGGGGAGCTGTTTTTT.

The CDR3 DNA reads TGTGCCAGCAGTTCGACAGGGTTTAACTATGGCTACACCTTC. This codes for CASSSTGFNYGYTF. The chain links TRBV6-5 to TRBJ1-2; TRBD1 matches at 7 bases. Germline CDR1 reads MNHEY; CDR2 reads SVGAGI. Losses at the gene ends were 4 bases for V and 1 base for J; bases not matched to a gene: 3. The CDR3 covers 14 residues.

The chain combines TRBV19 with TRBJ2-7; D possibly corresponds to TRBD1 (6 bases). V was cut by 6 bases and J by 5 bases, with 14 bases left in between. The CDR3 loop spans 13 amino acids. In germline, CDR1 is LNHDA, CDR2 SQIVND (reference sequence). Here the CDR3 DNA reads TGTGCCAGTAGGACAGGATTATCGAACGAGCAGTACTTC. Amino acid sequence: CASRTGLSNEQYF.

In its sample, this clone was seen once. This chain uses TRBV6-5 with TRBJ2-1; D gene uncertain. The CDR3 spans 12 residues. Deletions cut 5 bases from V and 8 bases from J, with 10 bases between. Germline V gene data show CDR1 as MNHEY and CDR2 as SVGAGI. In nucleotides, the CDR3 is TGTGCCAGCAGTCGACTCGGCGATGAGCAGTTCTTC. Protein product: CASSRLGDEQFF.

The CDR3 is CAWGHTSGLNTEAFF. The DNA for the CDR3 is TGTGCCTGGGGTCACACTTCAGGCCTAAACACTGAAGCTTTCTTT. The chain links TRBV30 to TRBJ1-1; D unresolved. Germline loops: CDR1 GTSNPN, CDR2 SVGIG (reference sequence). Trimming took 5 bases from V and 2 from J, leaving 18 bases between them. This CDR3 is 15 amino acids long. Looking up the rest from reference TRBV30 and TRBJ1-1 gives the full variable domain: SQTIHQWPATLVQPVGSPLSLECTVEGTSNPNLYWYRQAAGRGLQLLFYSVGIGQISSEVPQNLSASRPQDRQFILSSKKLLLSDSGFYLCAWGHTSGLNTEAFFGQGTRLTVV.